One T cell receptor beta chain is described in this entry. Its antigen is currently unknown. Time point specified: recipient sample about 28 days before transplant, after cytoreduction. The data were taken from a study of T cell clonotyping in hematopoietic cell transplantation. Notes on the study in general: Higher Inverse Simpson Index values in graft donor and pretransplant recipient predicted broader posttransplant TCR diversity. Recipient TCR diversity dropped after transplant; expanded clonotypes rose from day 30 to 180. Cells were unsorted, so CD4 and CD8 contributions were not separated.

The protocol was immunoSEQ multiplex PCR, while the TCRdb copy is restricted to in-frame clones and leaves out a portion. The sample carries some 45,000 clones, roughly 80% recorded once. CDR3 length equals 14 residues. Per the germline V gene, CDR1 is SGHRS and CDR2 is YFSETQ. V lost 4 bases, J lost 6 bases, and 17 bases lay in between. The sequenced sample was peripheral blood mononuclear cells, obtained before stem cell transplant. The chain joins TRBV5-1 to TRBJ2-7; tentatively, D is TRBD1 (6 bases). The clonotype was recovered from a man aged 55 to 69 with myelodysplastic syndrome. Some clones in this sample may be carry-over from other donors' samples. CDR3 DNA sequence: TGCGCCAGCAGCCGGGACATAATCCTCTCCGAGCAGTACTTC. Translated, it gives CASSRDIILSEQYF.